This entry features one TCR beta chain sequence. This clonotype showed up many times. The antigen this receptor binds is unknown. Nothing much larger sits one base from this clone, and base qualities are not available. This specimen's treatment or condition label, interpreted: live attenuated yellow fever vaccine strain. At each blood-draw timepoint, two biological replicates of bulk PBMCs were obtained. PBMCs were isolated from peripheral blood using a standard Ficoll-Paque protocol. RNA was extracted with TriZol from bulk PBMCs, CD4 and CD8 fractions, and dextramer-positive and dextramer-negative fractions. TCR cDNA was synthesized by 5'RACE template switching, which introduced a universal primer site and unique molecular identifiers. Priming for cDNA synthesis came from both the TCR alpha and TCR beta constant segments. Libraries were amplified in two PCR steps, with sample barcodes and sequencing adapters added in the second step. Sequencing of the libraries was done on either Illumina HiSeq 2500 (2x100 bp) or NovaSeq (2x150 bp). In the original analysis: MIGEC was used to demultiplex reads and collapse the reads into UMI consensus sequences, and MiXCR was used for V(D)J alignment. Using edgeR on replicate PBMC samples, clonotypes were called vaccine-responding if FDR was below 0.01 and the log2 fold change was above 5 up to day 15. Each bulk clonotype received a CD4 or CD8 identity based on whether the sequenced CD4 or CD8 repertoire contained that clonotype at higher abundance. TCRdb reprocessed the public reads (quality trimming at Q25 with fastp, clone calling with MiXCR) and kept in-frame beta chains. CDR3 protein sequences are deduplicated, and each keeps its most common genes and DNA. TCRdb, rather than the study authors, made the V and J calls. Within this sample are 300,000 to 350,000 distinct CDR3 sequences, with 7% to 9% of them counted one time only. Approximately 15% of the sample rests with the top ten.

The data were taken from a study of T cells after yellow fever vaccination (dated 2019 in TCRdb). At the level of the whole study: Libraries from fractions with low cell numbers were prepared with the SMART-Seq v4 Ultra Low Input RNA kit. Bulk TCR alpha and beta repertoires were sequenced longitudinally to track T-cell clones before and after primary and booster YFV17D yellow fever vaccination. Two healthy male donors made up the cohort, one aged 18 to 29 years and the other aged 30 to 40 years. Blood was drawn at multiple timepoints before and after primary and secondary immunization, with bulk PBMC replicates and cell subsets isolated. General conclusions and limits of the study: Compared with the primary T-cell response, the secondary T-cell response was faster but weaker, reaching its peak on day 5 rather than on day 15. A small fraction of clonotypes showed up in both the CD4 and CD8 compartments, probably as a result of convergent recombination. Most clones expanded after primary vaccination (about 96% of CD4 and about 85% of CD8) were re-detected after the booster, suggesting that broad memory maintenance occurred. FACS-sorted repertoires could contain abundant contaminating clonotypes from the bulk population, so computational filtering was required. Because only a couple of donors were included in the study, the extent to which the findings can be generalized is limited.

Via the germline V gene, CDR1 is SQVTM and CDR2 ANQGSEA. After removal of 1 base from V and 2 bases from J, the junction retains 9 bases not matched to a gene. Spanning cysteine to phenylalanine, the CDR3 consists of 16 amino acids. Here the CDR3 DNA is all that survives: 48 bases in frame from base 1. The sample in question was PBMCs, obtained about 49 days after the first yellow fever vaccination. Recombination joined TRBV29-1 with TRBJ2-3; 7 nucleotides in the junction match TRBD1. The TCR originated in a man younger than 30 who received the YFV17D yellow fever vaccine. The DNA is as follows: TGCAGCGTTGAAGTCTGGGGGAAGGGGGCCACAGATACGCAGTATTTT. Its coded protein is CSVEVWGKGATDTQYF.